Listed here is a single T cell receptor (beta chain). The method was immunoSEQ multiplex PCR; TCRdb's version includes in-frame clones alone and lacks a portion of them. The data contain roughly 35,000 clones, about nine tenths of them singletons. This entry belongs to a study of T cell changes during pregnancy in multiple sclerosis. From germline, CDR1 is MNHEY and CDR2 SMNVEV (reference sequence). There are 15 residues in the CDR3. V was shortened by 2 bases and J by 2 bases, with 12 bases between the two germline ends. The clonotype was recovered from a female donor with multiple sclerosis, enrolled in a pregnancy study. The material was CD8+ T cells from peripheral blood mononuclear cells, obtained before pregnancy. The chain joins TRBV27 to TRBJ2-5, with a tentative D call TRBD2 (5 bases). CDR3 nucleotide sequence: TGTGCCAGCAGTTTAGGAGGACTTACGCAAGAGACCCAGTACTTC. This codes for CASSLGGLTQETQYF.